This T cell receptor (beta chain) stems from a study of blood T cell repertoires in COVID-19. Some clones are missing from TCRdb's copy, which holds only in-frame ones; the method was immunoSEQ multiplex PCR. The sample holds about 130,000 clones, approximately 80% seen once. Unmatched junction bases numbered 5, after V lost 4 bases and J lost 5 bases. Germline CDR1 is SEHNR and CDR2 is FQNEAQ (reference sequence). The CDR3 totals 15 residues. This chain uses TRBV7-9 with TRBJ1-1; 12 positions agree with TRBD1. This clonotype was obtained from a man between 40 and 49 years old with active or convalescent COVID-19. Sequences were obtained from peripheral blood. The CDR3 reads CASSYRDRGRTEAFF. The CDR3 nucleotides read TGTGCCAGCAGCTACCGGGACAGGGGGCGGACTGAAGCTTTCTTT.